A selection of T cell receptor beta chains follows, all from one sample in a study of T cell responses to AZD1222 COVID-19 vaccine. Generated by immunoSEQ multiplex PCR, the TCRdb table keeps only in-frame clones and is missing some. The table has around 100,000 clones, more than 90% seen once. The source material was peripheral blood, sampled on day 0 of AZD1222 vaccination. These receptors all come from an adult in good health. The CDR3 runs from the conserved cysteine through the conserved F or W. A D gene is named only where the DNA matches it firmly. Some rows mark clone size as missing; the rest say once, few, many or name a class of expanded clone.

v_gene	abundance	j_gene	d_gene	CDR3aa	CDR3nt
TRBV2	.	TRBJ2-1	TRBD1	CASSEYRGRLNEQFF	TGTGCCAGCAGTGAGTACAGGGGGCGTTTGAATGAGCAGTTCTTC
TRBV11-3	.	TRBJ2-5	TRBD2	CASSPRGGDQETQYF	TGTGCCAGCAGCCCCCGGGGGGGGGACCAAGAGACCCAGTACTTC
TRBV10-3	.	TRBJ1-1	.	CAISESEGWTEAFF	TGTGCCATCAGTGAGTCTGAGGGGTGGACTGAAGCTTTCTTT
TRBV7-2	.	TRBJ2-5	.	CASSLGPGHQYQETQYF	TGTGCCAGCAGCCTGGGACCGGGACACCAGTACCAAGAGACCCAGTACTTC
TRBV30	.	TRBJ1-6	.	CAWSVGVGVVSPLHF	TGTGCCTGGAGTGTGGGGGTTGGGGTTGTTTCACCCCTCCACTTT
TRBV28	.	TRBJ1-6	.	CASSLANNSPLHF	TGTGCCAGCAGTTTAGCGAATAATTCACCCCTCCACTTT
TRBV6-5	.	TRBJ2-7	.	CASSPGASGTYEQYF	TGTGCCAGCAGTCCCGGGGCGTCCGGGACCTACGAGCAGTACTTC
TRBV9	.	TRBJ1-1	.	CASSFTANTEAFF	TGTGCCAGCAGCTTTACAGCGAACACTGAAGCTTTCTTT
TRBV12-3/TRBV12-4	.	TRBJ2-7	.	CASSSGKTYEQYF	TGTGCCAGCAGCTCCGGGAAAACCTACGAGCAGTACTTC
TRBV28	.	TRBJ1-5	TRBD1	CASRGGAGQPQHF	TGTGCCAGCCGAGGGGGCGCAGGTCAGCCCCAGCATTTT
TRBV11-1	.	TRBJ1-1	TRBD1	CASSPQGGGTEAFF	TGTGCCAGCAGCCCCCAGGGGGGTGGCACTGAAGCTTTCTTT
TRBV15	.	TRBJ1-5	TRBD1	CATSRDRDRNQPQHF	TGTGCCACCAGCAGAGATCGGGACAGGAATCAGCCCCAGCATTTT
TRBV24-1	.	TRBJ2-1	.	CATSTSGTARTSGPYNEQFF	TGTGCCACCAGCACTTCGGGGACAGCCCGAACTAGCGGACCTTACAATGAGCAGTTCTTC
TRBV2	.	TRBJ2-5	.	CATARAEQETQYF	TGTGCAACCGCACGGGCGGAACAAGAGACCCAGTACTTC
TRBV29-1	.	TRBJ1-5	.	CSVETGNQPQHF	TGCAGCGTTGAAACGGGGAATCAGCCCCAGCATTTT
TRBV5-1	.	TRBJ1-4	.	CASSLEGTYEKLFF	TGCGCCAGCAGCTTGGAGGGGACCTATGAAAAACTGTTTTTT
TRBV28	once	TRBJ1-1	TRBD1	CASRTGTGPTNTEAFF	TGTGCCAGCAGGACCGGGACAGGGCCGACGAACACTGAAGCTTTCTTT
TRBV5-1	.	TRBJ2-3	.	CASSSSRTLDTQYF	TGCGCCAGCAGTTCTTCCCGGACCCTAGATACGCAGTATTTT
TRBV30	.	TRBJ2-1	.	CAWMRDSYNEQFF	TGTGCCTGGATGCGGGACTCCTACAATGAGCAGTTCTTC
TRBV19	.	TRBJ2-3	TRBD2	CASSSGLAGETDTQYF	TGTGCCAGTAGTTCGGGACTAGCGGGGGAGACAGATACGCAGTATTTT
TRBV3-1/TRBV3-2	.	TRBJ2-5	.	CASSSIAGGLKYF	TGTGCCAGCAGCTCCATAGCAGGTGGCCTCAAGTACTTC
TRBV28	.	TRBJ1-4	TRBD1	CASSFSTGRYEKLFF	TGTGCCAGCAGTTTCTCGACAGGGCGGTATGAAAAACTGTTTTTT
TRBV19	.	TRBJ2-2	.	CASSIRGAAGELFF	TGTGCCAGTAGTATCAGGGGTGCGGCCGGGGAGCTGTTTTTT
TRBV11-3	.	TRBJ2-4	.	CASSRTSLAKNIQYF	TGTGCCAGCAGCCGGACATCCCTAGCCAAAAACATTCAGTACTTC
TRBV2	.	TRBJ1-1	TRBD1	CASSIDRVNTEAFF	TGTGCCAGCAGCATCGACAGGGTGAACACTGAAGCTTTCTTT
TRBV19	.	TRBJ2-1	TRBD2	CASSIEVAGVAYNEQFF	TGTGCCAGTAGTATAGAGGTAGCGGGAGTGGCCTACAATGAGCAGTTCTTC
TRBV18	.	TRBJ2-3	.	CASSENNYETDTQYF	TGTGCCAGCTCCGAAAACAACTACGAAACAGATACGCAGTATTTT
TRBV7-9	.	TRBJ2-2	.	CASSPINGELFF	TGTGCCAGCAGCCCCATAAACGGGGAGCTGTTTTTT
TRBV14	few	TRBJ2-1	TRBD2	CASSRTSGGIYNEQFF	TGTGCCAGCAGCCGCACTAGCGGGGGGATCTACAATGAGCAGTTCTTC
TRBV28	many	TRBJ2-7	TRBD1	CASSLSGTGRTAYEQYF	TGTGCCAGCAGTTTATCAGGGACAGGGAGGACAGCCTACGAGCAGTACTTC
TRBV9	.	TRBJ1-2	.	CASSAGQFYGYTF	TGTGCCAGCAGCGCCGGACAGTTCTATGGCTACACCTTC
TRBV18	.	TRBJ2-4	TRBD1	CASSPSAGGANIQYF	TGTGCCAGCTCACCATCTGCAGGGGGAGCAAACATTCAGTACTTC
TRBV19	.	TRBJ2-7	.	CASSIVGGRPNYEQYF	TGTGCCAGTAGTATAGTTGGGGGGCGGCCTAACTACGAGCAGTACTTC
TRBV10-3	.	TRBJ1-5	.	CAISESPQRAQPQHF	TGTGCCATCAGTGAGTCCCCGCAGAGGGCTCAGCCCCAGCATTTT
TRBV7-3	.	TRBJ2-1	TRBD2	CASSLMGGSYNEQFF	TGTGCCAGCAGTCTAATGGGGGGGTCCTACAATGAGCAGTTCTTC
TRBV7-3	.	TRBJ2-2	TRBD2	CASSSTSGRGHGELFF	TGTGCCAGCAGCTCGACTAGCGGGAGGGGACACGGGGAGCTGTTTTTT
TRBV28	.	TRBJ1-1	TRBD1	CASSQIRDRIEAFF	TGTGCCAGCAGTCAAATCCGGGACAGGATTGAAGCTTTCTTT